This T cell receptor (beta chain) emerged from a study of somatic mutations in cytotoxic T cells in rheumatoid arthritis. At the level of the study: Certain V beta antibody-stained T-cell populations, V beta1+ cells sequenced for TCRB among them, were flow-sorted to nearly 100% purity. Study observations and caveats: Among around 71 patients, under 10 showed a largest CD8+ clone that surpassed 20% of CD8+ cells.

The trim removed 1 base at V and 4 bases at J, leaving 10 bases unmatched. Germline V gives CDR1 SGHVS, CDR2 FNYEAQ. This CDR3 comprises 16 residues. Some clones are missing from TCRdb's copy, which holds only in-frame ones; the method was immunoSEQ multiplex PCR. Of 15,000 to 20,000 clones listed, around 80% are singletons. Magnetic beads with positive selection isolated CD4+ and CD8+ fractions, whose purity was verified by flow cytometry. With respect to this clone: Its antigen is as yet unknown.

The TCR sequence derives from an adult with rheumatoid arthritis. Sequencing was done on a sample of CD8+ T cells sorted from blood. This chain links TRBV7-6 with TRBJ2-7, with 7 bases aligning to TRBD2. CDR3 in DNA: TGTGCCAGCAGCTTAGGGACCCCCGGGACTACGTACGAGCAGTACTTC. Amino acids: CASSLGTPGTTYEQYF.